This TCR beta chain was sequenced during a study of blood T cell repertoires in COVID-19. Overall study: Sites in the United States, Italy and Spain provided acute and convalescent COVID-19 samples. In each case, the material was cDNA or gDNA derived from T cells, B-cell-depleted T cells, or PBMCs.

In the source study's methods: Nucleated cell counts were estimated from reference gene primer amplification. Sequenced by immunoSEQ multiplex PCR; TCRdb stores in-frame clones only, minus some. That table supplies the V and J calls and clone size; D and trimming were determined from the DNA. The table shows 95,000 to 120,000 clones, with about nine tenths occurring only once. V was pared by 5 bases and J by 8 bases, with 12 bases between. The CDR3 covers 12 residues. The source of this sequence is a woman between 45 and 60 years old with acute or convalescent COVID-19. The specimen sequenced was peripheral blood. The gene calls are TRBV12-3 or TRBV12-4 and TRBJ1-2; D gene ambiguous. The CDR3 nucleotides are TGTGCCAGCAGTCCTAATCTTATGGGCTACACCTTC. It translates to CASSPNLMGYTF.